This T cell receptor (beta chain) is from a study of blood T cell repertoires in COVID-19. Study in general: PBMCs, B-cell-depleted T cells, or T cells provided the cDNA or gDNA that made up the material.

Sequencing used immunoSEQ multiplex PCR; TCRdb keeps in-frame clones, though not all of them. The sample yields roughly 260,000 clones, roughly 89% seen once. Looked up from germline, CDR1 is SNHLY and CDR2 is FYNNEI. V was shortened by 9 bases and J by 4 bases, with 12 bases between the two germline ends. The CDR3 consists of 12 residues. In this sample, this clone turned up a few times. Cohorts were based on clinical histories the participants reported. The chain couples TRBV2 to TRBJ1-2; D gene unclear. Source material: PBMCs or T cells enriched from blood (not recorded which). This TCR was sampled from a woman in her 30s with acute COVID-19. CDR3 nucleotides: TGTGCCAGGGTGGAGGATTTCTATGGCTACACCTTC. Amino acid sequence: CARVEDFYGYTF.